This T cell receptor beta chain comes out of a study of a mutant IDH1 vaccine in newly diagnosed glioma. The time point here: baseline, week 1 (first vaccination visit). Treatment noted: pre-vaccination baseline after standard-of-care therapy. There were new WHO grade 3 or 4 astrocytomas in the donors, and these were IDH1-mutant and ATRX-lost. Sequenced by immunoSEQ multiplex PCR; TCRdb stores in-frame clones only, minus some. This sample carries tens of thousands of clones, about four fifths of them seen once, and the ten largest clones take 7.4%. CDR3 size: 15 residues. From germline, CDR1 is MNHNS and CDR2 SASEGT. Trimming took off 1 base at V and 1 base at J, with 8 bases between the two ends.

The chain is built from TRBV6-1 and TRBJ1-5; D is unresolved. The sequence came from a woman aged 45 to 65 with glioma. The specimen was PBMCs, collected from a glioma patient treated with radiotherapy, temozolomide or both. CDR3 DNA sequence: TGTGCCAGCAGTGAAGGGGCCCGGAGCAATCAGCCCCAGCATTTT. This codes for CASSEGARSNQPQHF.